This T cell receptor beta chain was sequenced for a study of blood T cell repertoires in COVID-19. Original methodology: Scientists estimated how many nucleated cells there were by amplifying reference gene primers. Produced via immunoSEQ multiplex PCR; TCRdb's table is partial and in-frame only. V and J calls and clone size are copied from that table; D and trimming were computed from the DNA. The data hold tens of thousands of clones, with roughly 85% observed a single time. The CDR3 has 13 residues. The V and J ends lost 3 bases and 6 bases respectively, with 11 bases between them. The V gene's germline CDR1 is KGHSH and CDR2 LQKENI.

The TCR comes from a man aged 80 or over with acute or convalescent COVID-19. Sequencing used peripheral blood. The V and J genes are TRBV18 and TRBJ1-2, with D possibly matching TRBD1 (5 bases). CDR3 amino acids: CASSPDPGDGYTF. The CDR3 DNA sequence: TGTGCCAGCTCACCCGACCCGGGGGATGGCTACACCTTC.